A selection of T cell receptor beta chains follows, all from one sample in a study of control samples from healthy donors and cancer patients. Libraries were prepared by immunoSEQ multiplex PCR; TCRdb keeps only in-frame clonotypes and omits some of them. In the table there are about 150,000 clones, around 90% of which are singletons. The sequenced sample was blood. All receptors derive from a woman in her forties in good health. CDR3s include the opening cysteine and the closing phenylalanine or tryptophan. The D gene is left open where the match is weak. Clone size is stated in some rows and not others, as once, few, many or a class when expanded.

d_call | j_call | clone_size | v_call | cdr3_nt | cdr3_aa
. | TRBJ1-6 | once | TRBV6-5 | TGTGCCAGCAGTTACGACCCGGGGGTAAACTCACCCCTCCACTTT | CASSYDPGVNSPLHF
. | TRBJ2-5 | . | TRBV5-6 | TGTGCCAGCAGCACCAGAAATCAAGAGACCCAGTACTTC | CASSTRNQETQYF
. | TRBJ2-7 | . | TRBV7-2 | TGTGCCAGCAGCTTGGGCAGGAGTTACGAGCAGTACTTC | CASSLGRSYEQYF
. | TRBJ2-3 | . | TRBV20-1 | TGCAGTGTGGGGAGAGATACGCAGTATTTT | CSVGRDTQYF
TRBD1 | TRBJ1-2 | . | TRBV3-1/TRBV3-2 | TGTGCCAGCAGCCAATTGACAGGGGGCCATGGCTACACCTTC | CASSQLTGGHGYTF
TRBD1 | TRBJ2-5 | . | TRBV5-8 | TGTGCCAGCAGCTCCCGACAGGGACGTAAAGAGACCCAGTACTTC | CASSSRQGRKETQYF
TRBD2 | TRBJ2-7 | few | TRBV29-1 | TGCAGCGTCCCCGAGTATAGCGGGGGCCCTCCGGGGTACTTC | CSVPEYSGGPPGYF
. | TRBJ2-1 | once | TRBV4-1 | TGCGCCAGCAGCCAAGATGGGCTTAACCTCAACAATGAGCAGTTCTTC | CASSQDGLNLNNEQFF
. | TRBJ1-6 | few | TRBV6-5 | TGTGCCAGCAGTACGACCTGGTCGGGGAATTCACCCCTCCACTTT | CASSTTWSGNSPLHF
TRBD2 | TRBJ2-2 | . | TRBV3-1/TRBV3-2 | TGTGCCAGCAGCCACCCCCAGAGCGGGGGGCCAACACGTTACAAGACCGGGGAGCTGTTTTTT | CASSHPQSGGPTRYKTGELFF
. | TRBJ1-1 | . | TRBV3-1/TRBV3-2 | TGTGCCAGCAGCCGCGGGACACTCAACACTGAAGCTTTCTTT | CASSRGTLNTEAFF
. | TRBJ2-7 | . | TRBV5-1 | TGCGCCAGCAGCTTGAGGGGGGAAGGCTACGAGCAGTACTTC | CASSLRGEGYEQYF
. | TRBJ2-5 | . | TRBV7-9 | TGTGCCGCGGCAGGGGCCAACCAAGAGACCCAGTACTTC | CAAAGANQETQYF
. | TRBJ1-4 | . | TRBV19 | TGTGCCAGCGGACAGAATGAAAAACTGTTTTTT | CASGQNEKLFF
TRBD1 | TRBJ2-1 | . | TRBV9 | TGTGCCAGCAGCCCGCGACAGGGGCCAACCTACAATGAGCAGTTCTTC | CASSPRQGPTYNEQFF
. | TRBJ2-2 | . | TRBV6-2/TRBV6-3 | TGTGCCAGCAGTTCCCAGGGAAGGATCACCGGGGAGCTGTTTTTT | CASSSQGRITGELFF
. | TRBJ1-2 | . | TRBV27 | TGTGCCAGCAGTTCCGGACAAGGCTATGGCTACACCTTC | CASSSGQGYGYTF
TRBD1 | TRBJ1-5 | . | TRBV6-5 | TGTGCCAGCAGAGAGGGACAGGGGTACAATCAGCCCCAGCATTTT | CASREGQGYNQPQHF
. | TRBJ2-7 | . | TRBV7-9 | TGTGCCAGCAGTAGGGGGACCTACGAGCAGTACTTC | CASSRGTYEQYF
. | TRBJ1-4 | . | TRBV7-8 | TGTGCCAGCAGCCTCCGTTCCCAGACGACGGATGAAAAACTGTTTTTT | CASSLRSQTTDEKLFF
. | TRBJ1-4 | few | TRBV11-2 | TGTGCCAGCAGCTTAGAAGGGGGGAGAGTTGAAAAACTGTTTTTT | CASSLEGGRVEKLFF
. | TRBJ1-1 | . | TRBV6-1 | TGTGCCAGCAGTGAGTACAGGGAGGACACTGAAGCTTTCTTT | CASSEYREDTEAFF
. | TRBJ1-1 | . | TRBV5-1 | TGCGCCAGCAGCTTGGGACCTCCTCAGGGTGAAGCTTTCTTT | CASSLGPPQGEAFF
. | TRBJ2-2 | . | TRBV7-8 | TGTGCCAGCAGCCTCGCCTTGTCCGGGCTTAGTTTCGCGAACACCGGGGAGCTGTTTTTT | CASSLALSGLSFANTGELFF
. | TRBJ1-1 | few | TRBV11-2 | TGTGCCAGCAGCTTAGGGGGGGGCAGTGAAGCTTTCTTT | CASSLGGGSEAFF
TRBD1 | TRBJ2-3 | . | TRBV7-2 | TGTGCCAGCAGGGACCCGGGACAGTTCACAGATACGCAGTATTTT | CASRDPGQFTDTQYF
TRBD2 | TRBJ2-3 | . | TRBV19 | TGTGCCAGTACCCTAAGGGGACTAGGGCCCAATTCTCAGTATTTT | CASTLRGLGPNSQYF
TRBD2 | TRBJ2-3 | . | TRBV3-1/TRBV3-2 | TGTGCCAGCAGCTGGGGGCTAGCGGGAACTAGCACAGATACGCAGTATTTT | CASSWGLAGTSTDTQYF
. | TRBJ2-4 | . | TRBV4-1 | TGCGCCAGCAGCCAAGCACCTCAGGGACTAGCCAAAAACATTCAGTACTTC | CASSQAPQGLAKNIQYF
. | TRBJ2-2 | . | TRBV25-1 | TGTGCCAGCACCGGACCCCCGGAGAACACCGGGGAGCTGTTTTTT | CASTGPPENTGELFF
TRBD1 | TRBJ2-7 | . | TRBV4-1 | TGCGCCAGCGGCCGACTACAGGGGAACGAGCAGTACTTC | CASGRLQGNEQYF
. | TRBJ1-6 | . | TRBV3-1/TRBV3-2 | TGTGCCAGCAGCCAAGGAGACAGCTCCTATAATTCACCCCTCCACTTT | CASSQGDSSYNSPLHF
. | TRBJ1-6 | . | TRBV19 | TGTGCCAGTAGTTTAGGGGCGAGCTCCTATAATTCACCCCTCCACTTT | CASSLGASSYNSPLHF
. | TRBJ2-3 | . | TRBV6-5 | TGTGCCAGCAGTTACCGGGACAGCACAGATACGCAGTATTTT | CASSYRDSTDTQYF
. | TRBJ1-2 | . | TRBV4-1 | TGCGCCAGCAGCCAAGGAGGGACACCTTACAACTATGGCTACACCTTC | CASSQGGTPYNYGYTF
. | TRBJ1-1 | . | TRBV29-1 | TGCAGCGTTCGGGCCCAATTCACTGAAGCTTTCTTT | CSVRAQFTEAFF
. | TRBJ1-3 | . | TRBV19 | TGTGCCAGTACCAGAGCAGGCCCTGGAAACACCATATATTTT | CASTRAGPGNTIYF
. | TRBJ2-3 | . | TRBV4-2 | TGTGCCAGCAGCCAAGTACCTGGCACAGATACGCAGTATTTT | CASSQVPGTDTQYF
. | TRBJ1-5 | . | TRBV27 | TGTGCCAGCAGCCTCACCAGCGATAATCAGCCCCAGCATTTT | CASSLTSDNQPQHF
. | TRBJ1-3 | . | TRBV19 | TGTGCCAGTAGTATAGGAGGCGGAAACACCATATATTTT | CASSIGGGNTIYF
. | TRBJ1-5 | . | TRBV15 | TGTGCCACCAGCGGAGCAAATCAGCCCCAGCATTTT | CATSGANQPQHF
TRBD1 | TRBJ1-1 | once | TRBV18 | TGTGCCAGCTCACCATCAACCGACAGGGAGGATGAGGAAGCTTTCTTT | CASSPSTDREDEEAFF
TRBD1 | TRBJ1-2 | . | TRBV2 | TGTGCCAGCACTGACGGGACAGGGTATGGCTACACCTTC | CASTDGTGYGYTF
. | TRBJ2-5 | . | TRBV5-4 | TGTGCCAGCAGCGAGGACGTGGTGGAGACCCAGTACTTC | CASSEDVVETQYF
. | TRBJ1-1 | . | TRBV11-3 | TGTGCCAGCAGCCTAAAGGACACTGAAGCTTTCTTT | CASSLKDTEAFF
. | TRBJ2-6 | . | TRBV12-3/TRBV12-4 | TGTGCCAGCGGAATAGGAGGGGCCAACGTCCTGACTTTC | CASGIGGANVLTF
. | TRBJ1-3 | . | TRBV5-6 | TGTGCCAGCAGCATGGGAGCAGGAAACACCATATATTTT | CASSMGAGNTIYF
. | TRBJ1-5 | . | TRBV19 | TGTGCCAGCCACGACGGGAATCAGCCCCAGCATTTT | CASHDGNQPQHF
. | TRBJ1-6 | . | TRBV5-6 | TGTGCCAGCAGCTTCTGGGATTCACCCCTCCACTTT | CASSFWDSPLHF
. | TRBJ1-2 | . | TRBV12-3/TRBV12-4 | TGTGCCAGCAGTTCCCGGACATCTGGCTACACCTTC | CASSSRTSGYTF
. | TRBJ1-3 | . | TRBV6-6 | TGTGCCAGCATCTTCGGCCGGGACTCGGGAAACACCATATATTTT | CASIFGRDSGNTIYF
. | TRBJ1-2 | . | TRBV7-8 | TGTGCCAGCAGCTCAGCAGGGGATGGCTACACCTTC | CASSSAGDGYTF
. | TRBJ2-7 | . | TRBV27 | TGTGCCAGCAGTTTACCCCGGGGCGAGCAGTACTTC | CASSLPRGEQYF
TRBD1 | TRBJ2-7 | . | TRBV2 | TGTGCCAGCAGTGGAGGACAGGGTTCCTACGAGCAGTACTTC | CASSGGQGSYEQYF